This is a list of T cell receptor beta chains from one sample in a study of blood T cell repertoires in COVID-19. Profiled with immunoSEQ multiplex PCR; TCRdb holds only in-frame clones, not every one. The table lists about 92,000 clones, around 80% of them singletons, with 15% to 20% in the top ten. Sequenced input: peripheral blood. The origin of the receptors is a woman aged 80 or over with active or convalescent COVID-19. Both conserved end residues are part of each CDR3. The D gene is left open where the match is weak. Only some rows state a clone size, as once, few, many or a class for expanded clones.

d_gene: NA; v_gene: TRBV28; j_gene: TRBJ1-2; abundance: NA; CDR3aa: CASREGMEGYGYTF; CDR3nt: TGTGCCAGCAGAGAAGGTATGGAGGGCTATGGCTACACCTTC
d_gene: TRBD2; v_gene: TRBV30; j_gene: TRBJ2-3; abundance: NA; CDR3aa: CAWIKGGRASDTQYF; CDR3nt: TGTGCCTGGATTAAAGGCGGGAGGGCATCAGATACGCAGTATTTT
d_gene: TRBD2; v_gene: TRBV3-1/TRBV3-2; j_gene: TRBJ2-2; abundance: NA; CDR3aa: CASRGTSGGLGELFF; CDR3nt: TGTGCCAGCAGGGGGACTAGCGGGGGGCTCGGGGAGCTGTTTTTT
d_gene: NA; v_gene: TRBV28; j_gene: TRBJ1-5; abundance: NA; CDR3aa: CASSLQGSGNQPQHF; CDR3nt: TGTGCCAGCAGTTTACAGGGATCGGGCAATCAGCCCCAGCATTTT
d_gene: TRBD1; v_gene: TRBV29-1; j_gene: TRBJ1-1; abundance: NA; CDR3aa: CSVEGAGGSYTEAFF; CDR3nt: TGCAGCGTTGAAGGGGCAGGGGGGTCTTACACTGAAGCTTTCTTT
d_gene: TRBD2; v_gene: TRBV19; j_gene: TRBJ2-1; abundance: NA; CDR3aa: CASSPGTSGSVYNEQFF; CDR3nt: TGTGCCAGTAGTCCCGGGACTAGCGGGAGTGTATACAATGAGCAGTTCTTC
d_gene: TRBD1; v_gene: TRBV30; j_gene: TRBJ1-5; abundance: NA; CDR3aa: CAWSGTGASQPQHF; CDR3nt: TGTGCCTGGAGCGGGACAGGGGCTAGTCAGCCCCAGCATTTT
d_gene: NA; v_gene: TRBV12-5; j_gene: TRBJ1-1; abundance: NA; CDR3aa: CASGLTGAGGAFF; CDR3nt: TGTGCTAGTGGTTTGACCGGAGCGGGGGGAGCTTTCTTT
d_gene: NA; v_gene: TRBV6-2/TRBV6-3; j_gene: TRBJ2-7; abundance: NA; CDR3aa: CASSYSGRGYEQYF; CDR3nt: TGTGCCAGCAGTTACTCCGGTCGAGGCTACGAGCAGTACTTC
d_gene: TRBD2; v_gene: TRBV11-2; j_gene: TRBJ2-1; abundance: NA; CDR3aa: CASSGPGLAGVNEQFF; CDR3nt: TGTGCCAGCAGCGGTCCGGGACTAGCGGGTGTCAATGAGCAGTTCTTC
d_gene: TRBD1; v_gene: TRBV6-2/TRBV6-3; j_gene: TRBJ1-5; abundance: once; CDR3aa: CASSLGTGGFNQPQHF; CDR3nt: TGTGCCAGCAGTTTGGGGACAGGGGGGTTCAATCAGCCCCAGCATTTT
d_gene: NA; v_gene: TRBV6-6; j_gene: TRBJ1-5; abundance: NA; CDR3aa: CASTLGGWSNQPQHF; CDR3nt: TGTGCCAGCACCCTAGGGGGTTGGAGCAATCAGCCCCAGCATTTT
d_gene: NA; v_gene: TRBV3-1/TRBV3-2; j_gene: TRBJ2-5; abundance: NA; CDR3aa: CASSMVSGETQYF; CDR3nt: TGTGCCAGCAGCATGGTTTCGGGGGAGACCCAGTACTTC
d_gene: TRBD2; v_gene: TRBV2; j_gene: TRBJ2-3; abundance: NA; CDR3aa: CASSVSGGTDTQYF; CDR3nt: TGTGCCAGCAGTGTGAGCGGGGGCACAGATACGCAGTATTTT
d_gene: TRBD1; v_gene: TRBV3-1/TRBV3-2; j_gene: TRBJ1-1; abundance: NA; CDR3aa: CASSQNLGQGAEAFF; CDR3nt: TGTGCCAGCAGCCAAAATTTGGGCCAGGGGGCTGAAGCTTTCTTT
d_gene: TRBD1; v_gene: TRBV7-9; j_gene: TRBJ2-7; abundance: once; CDR3aa: CASRSTGADEQYF; CDR3nt: TGTGCCAGCAGGTCAACAGGGGCCGACGAGCAGTACTTC
d_gene: NA; v_gene: TRBV19; j_gene: TRBJ1-5; abundance: NA; CDR3aa: CASSPLDGWQGQPQHF; CDR3nt: TGTGCCAGTAGTCCCTTAGACGGGTGGCAGGGTCAGCCCCAGCATTTT
d_gene: NA; v_gene: TRBV21-1; j_gene: TRBJ1-3; abundance: few; CDR3aa: CASSKAREVGTDSSGNTIYF; CDR3nt: TGTGCCAGCAGCAAAGCCCGAGAAGTAGGGACAGATTCCTCTGGAAACACCATATATTTT
d_gene: NA; v_gene: TRBV28; j_gene: TRBJ1-5; abundance: NA; CDR3aa: CASLGGAGNQPQHF; CDR3nt: TGTGCCAGCTTGGGCGGGGCGGGCAATCAGCCCCAGCATTTT
d_gene: NA; v_gene: TRBV6-6; j_gene: TRBJ2-7; abundance: NA; CDR3aa: CASSSELSYEQYF; CDR3nt: TGTGCCAGCAGTTCCGAACTTTCCTACGAGCAGTACTTC
d_gene: NA; v_gene: TRBV9; j_gene: TRBJ1-5; abundance: NA; CDR3aa: CASSSLFGIRHQPQHF; CDR3nt: TGTGCCAGCAGTTCCCTTTTCGGGATCCGACATCAGCCCCAGCATTTT
d_gene: NA; v_gene: TRBV28; j_gene: TRBJ2-7; abundance: NA; CDR3aa: CASKGRGIEQYF; CDR3nt: TGTGCCAGCAAAGGACGGGGAATCGAGCAGTACTTC
d_gene: NA; v_gene: TRBV5-6; j_gene: TRBJ1-2; abundance: NA; CDR3aa: CASSLVNADSYYTF; CDR3nt: TGTGCCAGCAGCTTGGTCAACGCTGACAGTTACTACACCTTC
d_gene: TRBD2; v_gene: TRBV18; j_gene: TRBJ2-7; abundance: NA; CDR3aa: CASSPGSGRDYEQYF; CDR3nt: TGTGCCAGCTCACCGGGTAGCGGGAGGGATTACGAGCAGTACTTC
d_gene: NA; v_gene: TRBV27; j_gene: TRBJ1-6; abundance: NA; CDR3aa: CASSPKPGANSPLHF; CDR3nt: TGTGCCAGCAGCCCGAAACCGGGAGCTAATTCACCCCTCCACTTT
d_gene: TRBD2; v_gene: TRBV18; j_gene: TRBJ2-3; abundance: NA; CDR3aa: CASSPPSGSLVKDTQYF; CDR3nt: TGTGCCAGCTCACCCCCTAGCGGGAGCCTGGTGAAAGATACGCAGTATTTT
d_gene: TRBD1; v_gene: TRBV5-1; j_gene: TRBJ1-1; abundance: NA; CDR3aa: CASSLMTGGTEAFF; CDR3nt: TGCGCCAGCAGCTTAATGACAGGGGGTACTGAAGCTTTCTTT
d_gene: TRBD1; v_gene: TRBV28; j_gene: TRBJ1-1; abundance: NA; CDR3aa: CASSPPTGVWNEAFF; CDR3nt: TGTGCCAGCAGTCCCCCCACAGGGGTCTGGAACGAAGCTTTCTTT
d_gene: NA; v_gene: TRBV3-1/TRBV3-2; j_gene: TRBJ1-6; abundance: NA; CDR3aa: CASSQDQGSRSPLHF; CDR3nt: TGTGCCAGCAGCCAAGATCAGGGAAGTCGTTCACCCCTCCACTTT
d_gene: NA; v_gene: TRBV27; j_gene: TRBJ1-6; abundance: NA; CDR3aa: CASSFHREAGSYNSPLHF; CDR3nt: TGTGCCAGCAGTTTTCACAGGGAAGCAGGCTCCTATAATTCACCCCTCCACTTT
d_gene: NA; v_gene: TRBV19; j_gene: TRBJ1-2; abundance: NA; CDR3aa: CASSHLNRVNYGYTF; CDR3nt: TGTGCCAGTAGTCACCTAAACAGGGTGAACTATGGCTACACCTTC
d_gene: TRBD1; v_gene: TRBV29-1; j_gene: TRBJ2-5; abundance: NA; CDR3aa: CSGNRQGQTQYF; CDR3nt: TGCAGCGGAAACAGACAGGGACAGACCCAGTACTTC
d_gene: NA; v_gene: TRBV5-1; j_gene: TRBJ2-1; abundance: NA; CDR3aa: CASSLLAGSYNEQFF; CDR3nt: TGCGCCAGCAGCTTACTAGCTGGCTCCTACAATGAGCAGTTCTTC
d_gene: TRBD2; v_gene: TRBV3-1/TRBV3-2; j_gene: TRBJ2-2; abundance: NA; CDR3aa: CASSQQWLGRGTGELFF; CDR3nt: TGTGCCAGCAGCCAACAGTGGCTCGGGAGGGGGACCGGGGAGCTGTTTTTT
d_gene: TRBD2; v_gene: TRBV19; j_gene: TRBJ2-3; abundance: NA; CDR3aa: CASSPIAGGHNTDTQYF; CDR3nt: TGTGCCAGTAGTCCAATAGCGGGGGGCCATAACACAGATACGCAGTATTTT
d_gene: TRBD2; v_gene: TRBV7-2; j_gene: TRBJ2-7; abundance: NA; CDR3aa: CASSWTSGSPYEQYF; CDR3nt: TGTGCCAGCAGCTGGACTAGCGGGAGTCCATACGAGCAGTACTTC
d_gene: NA; v_gene: TRBV5-6; j_gene: TRBJ2-5; abundance: few; CDR3aa: CASSFQWEEFPGTQETQYF; CDR3nt: TGTGCCAGCAGCTTTCAGTGGGAAGAATTTCCGGGAACTCAAGAGACCCAGTACTTC
d_gene: NA; v_gene: TRBV15; j_gene: TRBJ1-6; abundance: NA; CDR3aa: CATSRDRNSPLHF; CDR3nt: TGTGCCACCAGCAGAGATCGTAATTCACCCCTCCACTTT
d_gene: TRBD2; v_gene: TRBV4-2; j_gene: TRBJ2-1; abundance: NA; CDR3aa: CASSQEASAGGVYEQFF; CDR3nt: TGTGCCAGCAGCCAAGAGGCCTCTGCGGGGGGGGTGTATGAGCAGTTCTTC